This T cell receptor (beta chain) was documented in a study of a mutant IDH1 vaccine in newly diagnosed glioma. Background on the study: Sex distribution of treated patients was approximately 62% male and approximately 38% female; mean age was around 42 years.

Of note for this clone: Its antigen is not known.

The time point was: baseline, week 1 (first vaccination visit). Described treatment: pre-vaccination baseline after standard-of-care therapy. Newly diagnosed WHO grade 3 or 4 IDH1-mutant, ATRX-lost astrocytomas were identified in the donors. Findings and caveats of the study: Pseudoprogression appeared independent of alterations in top peripheral clonotypes.

The repertoire was sequenced with immunoSEQ multiplex PCR; TCRdb's copy has only in-frame clones and lacks some. The repertoire holds about 68,000 clones, with around 74% as singletons. This CDR3 region has 17 residues. Losses at the gene ends were 5 bases for V and 2 bases for J; bases not matched to a gene: 13. Germline V lookup: CDR1 LNHDA, CDR2 SQIVND (reference sequence). The clonotype originates from a man aged 50 or older with glioma. Sample: PBMCs, taken from a glioma patient treated with radiotherapy, temozolomide or both. The chain combines TRBV19 with TRBJ2-7, with 9 bases that match TRBD1. CDR3 sequence: CASSVLPGTGFTYEQYF. CDR3 DNA: TGTGCCAGTAGTGTACTCCCCGGGACAGGGTTTACCTACGAGCAGTACTTC.